These 8 T cell receptor beta chains share one sample of origin, sequenced in a study of control samples from healthy donors and cancer patients. The repertoire was sequenced with immunoSEQ multiplex PCR; TCRdb's copy has only in-frame clones and lacks some. Among some 120,000 clones, roughly 90% were seen once, and the ten largest hold around 2.5%. Sample: blood. These receptors all stem from a man between 18 and 35 years old in good health.

V and J are TRBV28 and TRBJ2-1, with D perhaps assigned TRBD1 or TRBD2 (6 bases each). This CDR3 comprises 14 residues. Per germline, CDR1 MDHEN and CDR2 SYDVKM. Trimming removed 6 bases from V and 6 bases from J, with 15 bases in between. The CDR3 sequence: CASSPLRGRNEQFF. The CDR3 coding sequence is TGTGCCAGCAGCCCTTTACGGGGGCGCAATGAGCAGTTCTTC.

This clone is a singleton in its sample. This rearrangement joins TRBV28 to TRBJ1-6; no firm D call. Looked up from germline, CDR1 is MDHEN and CDR2 is SYDVKM. V gave up 3 bases and J gave up 3 bases, with 15 bases separating them. There are 17 residues in the CDR3. CDR3 coding DNA: TGTGCCAGCAGTTTGGCTTTTTCAGGCCTCTATAATTCACCCCTCCACTTT. The encoded protein is CASSLAFSGLYNSPLHF.

The rearrangement links TRBV25-1 to TRBJ2-1, with TRBD2 identical over 9 bases. The CDR3 spans 15 residues. V trimming: 8 bases; J trimming: 4 bases; junction bases outside the gene matches: 9. Germline-derived CDR1 and CDR2 are MGHDK and SYGVNS. The CDR3 DNA is TGTGCCAGCGGACCCGATAGCGGGAGTTACAATGAGCAGTTCTTC. This encodes CASGPDSGSYNEQFF.

The chain links TRBV25-1 to TRBJ2-7; 8 bases are a match to TRBD1. V shed 5 bases and J 2 bases; nucleotides not matched to a gene: 8. The CDR3 totals 15 residues. From germline, CDR1 is MGHDK and CDR2 SYGVNS. The CDR3 sequence: CASSSGTGIAYEQYV. The CDR3 DNA sequence: TGTGCCAGCAGTTCCGGGACAGGAATCGCCTACGAGCAGTACGTC.

The chain recombines TRBV10-1 with TRBJ1-2, with a possible D match to TRBD1 (6 bases). The V end lost 3 bases, the J end lost 2 bases, and 7 bases lay between the germline ends. The CDR3 has 13 amino acids. Germline V gene sequence: CDR1 WNHNN, CDR2 SYGVQD (reference sequence). Here the CDR3 DNA reads TGCGCCAGCAGTGATGGACAGAACTATGGCTACACCTTC. This sequence encodes CASSDGQNYGYTF.

The sample holds one count of this clone. V gene TRBV13 combines with J gene TRBJ1-5; tentatively, D is TRBD1 (6 bases). This CDR3 comprises 12 residues. The germline V and J ends were trimmed by 3 bases and 8 bases, with 8 bases remaining between them. Germline V gives CDR1 PRHDT, CDR2 FYEKMQ (reference sequence). In nucleotides, the CDR3 is TGTGCCAGCAGCTTGAAGGGGGAGCCCCAGCATTTT. It codes for CASSLKGEPQHF.

The V gene is TRBV7-9, the J gene TRBJ2-1; D is ambiguous. The CDR3 runs to 14 residues. V lost 5 bases and J 2 bases, leaving 10 bases between the germline ends. The V gene's germline CDR1 is SEHNR and CDR2 FQNEAQ (reference sequence). CDR3 sequence reads: CASSQTSPYNEQFF. The CDR3 coding sequence is TGTGCCAGCAGCCAAACGAGTCCCTACAATGAGCAGTTCTTC.

The V call is TRBV2, the J call TRBJ1-1; no definite D call. Looked up from germline, CDR1 is SNHLY and CDR2 is FYNNEI. The CDR3 totals 15 residues. Trimming removed 6 bases from V and 0 bases from J, with 14 bases in between. The CDR3 DNA sequence: TGTGCCAGCAGCTCGGGCCAGGCTATGAACACTGAAGCTTTCTTT. It specifies CASSSGQAMNTEAFF.